The rows below give T cell receptor beta chains drawn from one sample of a study of monozygotic twins with inflammatory bowel disease. Using the 5' RACE reads, TCRdb records one entry per CDR3 protein without DNA. Its clone listing holds about 110,000 distinct CDR3 sequences. Material: blood. The receptors originated from a human donor with ulcerative colitis or Crohn's disease, or a healthy co-twin of an affected twin (not recorded which). Both conserved end residues are part of each CDR3.

j_call: TRBJ2-7; v_call: TRBV28; cdr3_aa: CASSLDSFYEQYF
j_call: TRBJ2-2; v_call: TRBV18; cdr3_aa: CASSPPGHLNTGELFF
j_call: TRBJ2-1; v_call: TRBV19; cdr3_aa: CASSPGTSGGAYQQFF
j_call: TRBJ1-5; v_call: TRBV27; cdr3_aa: CASSLSSTGGSQPQHF
j_call: TRBJ2-4; v_call: TRBV18; cdr3_aa: CASSPGLAGSKNIQYF
j_call: TRBJ1-4; v_call: TRBV9; cdr3_aa: CASSRQGINEKLFF
j_call: TRBJ2-4; v_call: TRBV20-1; cdr3_aa: CSALLPAKNIQYF
j_call: TRBJ2-7; v_call: TRBV6-1; cdr3_aa: CASSDLFRDRAYEQYF
j_call: TRBJ2-3; v_call: TRBV7-2; cdr3_aa: CASSLDLAGSADTQYF
j_call: TRBJ2-5; v_call: TRBV3-1; cdr3_aa: CASSLRTSGAAETQYF
j_call: TRBJ1-5; v_call: TRBV5-6; cdr3_aa: CASSLAGQSHQPQHF
j_call: TRBJ2-1; v_call: TRBV5-5; cdr3_aa: CASSLVAFQFF
j_call: TRBJ1-5; v_call: TRBV6-5; cdr3_aa: CASSYSRRDQPQHF
j_call: TRBJ2-3; v_call: TRBV6-2/TRBV6-3; cdr3_aa: CASSAGQSADTQCF
j_call: TRBJ1-6; v_call: TRBV5-1; cdr3_aa: CASRRDSNSPLHF
j_call: TRBJ2-2; v_call: TRBV7-2; cdr3_aa: CASSLEGPSNTGELFF
j_call: TRBJ2-7; v_call: TRBV29-1; cdr3_aa: CSVHLAASYEQYF
j_call: TRBJ2-1; v_call: TRBV19; cdr3_aa: CASSLGSDHNEQFF
j_call: TRBJ2-5; v_call: TRBV7-8; cdr3_aa: CASSFGIAAQETQYF
j_call: TRBJ1-2; v_call: TRBV18; cdr3_aa: CASSTGTDGYTF
j_call: TRBJ2-1; v_call: TRBV6-2/TRBV6-3; cdr3_aa: CASKRAGASYNEQFF
j_call: TRBJ2-7; v_call: TRBV7-9; cdr3_aa: CAISGGSNEQYF
j_call: TRBJ2-7; v_call: TRBV27; cdr3_aa: CASSLFSGTGVYEQYF
j_call: TRBJ2-7; v_call: TRBV7-3; cdr3_aa: CASSRRTGEDEQYF
j_call: TRBJ2-4; v_call: TRBV5-1; cdr3_aa: CASSLETGEGNIQYF
j_call: TRBJ2-7; v_call: TRBV28; cdr3_aa: CASSTGEGYEQYF
j_call: TRBJ1-6; v_call: TRBV20-1; cdr3_aa: CSAPGDGLGSPLHF
j_call: TRBJ2-3; v_call: TRBV6-5; cdr3_aa: CASSYNSGGRTDTQYF
j_call: TRBJ1-1; v_call: TRBV25-1; cdr3_aa: CASRDSPGTEAFF
j_call: TRBJ1-5; v_call: TRBV18; cdr3_aa: CASSPGTRNQPQHF
j_call: TRBJ2-2; v_call: TRBV9; cdr3_aa: CASSVASLAEFTGELFF
j_call: TRBJ2-4; v_call: TRBV29-1; cdr3_aa: CSVVVMTGPGDIQYF
j_call: TRBJ2-1; v_call: TRBV29-1; cdr3_aa: CSVLRAGAKSSYNEQFF
j_call: TRBJ1-5; v_call: TRBV5-1; cdr3_aa: CASSLGAGGNQPQHF
j_call: TRBJ2-7; v_call: TRBV7-8; cdr3_aa: CASSLFTSLHEQYF
j_call: TRBJ2-7; v_call: TRBV2; cdr3_aa: CASSGDRRAYEQYF
j_call: TRBJ1-3; v_call: TRBV28; cdr3_aa: CASKRSSGNTIYF
j_call: TRBJ1-5; v_call: TRBV6-5; cdr3_aa: CASSSGGGYNQPQHF
j_call: TRBJ1-6; v_call: TRBV6-1; cdr3_aa: CASSDTGENSPLHF
j_call: TRBJ1-6; v_call: TRBV4-2; cdr3_aa: CASSQDPGTGNSPLHF
j_call: TRBJ2-2; v_call: TRBV27; cdr3_aa: CASSRTRAGELFF
j_call: TRBJ2-1; v_call: TRBV7-9; cdr3_aa: CASNFPTRGVGEQFF
j_call: TRBJ2-7; v_call: TRBV7-9; cdr3_aa: CASSPLWRRNQYEQYF
j_call: TRBJ2-5; v_call: TRBV4-2; cdr3_aa: CASSYQGVQETQYF
j_call: TRBJ2-2; v_call: TRBV7-9; cdr3_aa: CASSLSREPNTGELFF
j_call: TRBJ2-7; v_call: TRBV5-5; cdr3_aa: CASSLGEIWSYEQYF
j_call: TRBJ2-5; v_call: TRBV6-5; cdr3_aa: CASSYSRLAQETQYF
j_call: TRBJ2-7; v_call: TRBV6-2/TRBV6-3; cdr3_aa: CASTRGQVYEQYF
j_call: TRBJ2-5; v_call: TRBV18; cdr3_aa: CASSPGIVAEETQYF
j_call: TRBJ2-1; v_call: TRBV9; cdr3_aa: CASSIGGGRYNEQFF
j_call: TRBJ1-4; v_call: TRBV20-1; cdr3_aa: CSAGEQGRWEKLFF
j_call: TRBJ1-3; v_call: TRBV19; cdr3_aa: CASRQGSGNTIYF
j_call: TRBJ2-1; v_call: TRBV12-3/TRBV12-4; cdr3_aa: CASSSGARSGEQFF
j_call: TRBJ2-1; v_call: TRBV29-1; cdr3_aa: CSATAISYNEQFF
j_call: TRBJ1-5; v_call: TRBV6-5; cdr3_aa: CASSYSGTGGNQPQHF
j_call: TRBJ1-5; v_call: TRBV7-9; cdr3_aa: CASSPDGLSNQPQHF
j_call: TRBJ2-5; v_call: TRBV7-2; cdr3_aa: CASSLVQGETQYF
j_call: TRBJ2-1; v_call: TRBV5-1; cdr3_aa: CASSLGSSFDEQFF
j_call: TRBJ2-5; v_call: TRBV30; cdr3_aa: CAWRKSGGYHETQYF